This T cell receptor (beta chain) was identified in a study of vaccination effects on CD4 cells after COVID-19. Study-wide findings and caveats: Cross-reaction with common cold coronaviruses was seen in only 1 of 255 vaccine-induced clones from healthy vaccinees.

Before sequencing, viral peptide pools were used by the ViraFEST assay to expand antigen-specific CD4+ T cells. Subsequent to less than 13 days of culture, CD4+ T cells were isolated. Nobody among the vaccine recipients had prior SARS-CoV-2 infection (nucleocapsid antibodies were negative). Researchers reported culturing approximately 1.8 million PBMC in each well, adding around 10 IU/ml IL-2 and about 9.5 ug/ml peptides. It was on days 3 and 7 that half the medium was replaced with IL-2 medium. A single count supports this clone. The antigen is not known. The assay was immunoSEQ multiplex PCR, and TCRdb's table has in-frame clones only and misses some. The data hold approximately 87,000 clones, with 74% observed a single time. This sequence originates from a human donor who received a COVID-19 vaccine. Sequencing was performed on CD4+ T cells from PBMCs cultured with HCoV-229E spike peptides, taken before COVID-19 vaccination.

This CDR3 is CASTGTGVYQETQYF. As DNA, the CDR3 is TGTGCCAGCACCGGGACAGGGGTGTACCAAGAGACCCAGTACTTC. This rearrangement joins TRBV6-5 to TRBJ2-5; 10 positions match TRBD1. Looked up from germline, CDR1 is MNHEY and CDR2 is SVGAGI. This CDR3 comprises 15 residues. The V and J ends lost 7 bases and 0 bases, in that order; junction bases with no gene match: 5.